These 9 T cell receptor beta chains share one sample of origin, sequenced in a study of cytomegalovirus exposure and HLA in healthy donors. PCR was performed using 60 Vbeta and 13 Jbeta primers. Data came from immunoSEQ multiplex PCR; TCRdb stores just in-frame clones and leaves some out. The table records about 160,000 clones, 75% of them present only once. Sequencing was performed on PBMCs. These receptors were obtained from a woman aged 50 to 60 in good health and CMV-seropositive.

This clone was found once. The V call is TRBV6-5, the J call TRBJ1-1; D possibly corresponds to TRBD1 (5 bases). Looked up from germline, CDR1 is MNHEY and CDR2 is SVGAGI. This CDR3 region has 15 residues. The ends were cut back, 4 bases at V and 4 bases at J, with 16 bases in the middle. CDR3 sequence reads: CASSSPLGGGTEAFF. The CDR3 DNA is TGTGCCAGCAGTTCCCCCCTGGGGGGGGGCACTGAAGCTTTCTTT.

This sequence joins TRBV6-5 and TRBJ1-1; 7 positions agree with TRBD1. The CDR3 has 16 residues. The junction had 10 bases not matched to a gene; V was cut back by 2 bases and J by 4 bases. Germline CDR1 and CDR2: MNHEY and SVGAGI. The CDR3 is CASSYGQQGYGTEAFF. As DNA, the CDR3 is TGTGCCAGCAGTTACGGCCAACAGGGGTATGGCACTGAAGCTTTCTTT.

The chain couples TRBV2 to TRBJ2-2; D is perhaps TRBD2 (6 bases). The CDR3 covers 15 residues. From germline, CDR1 is SNHLY and CDR2 FYNNEI. V shed 8 bases and J shed 7 bases, with 20 bases lying between them. The CDR3 region is CASSPGAITGGELFF. The CDR3 nucleotides read TGTGCCAGCTCCCCGGGAGCGATTACAGGCGGGGAGCTGTTTTTT.

This clone was observed a single time. This chain links TRBV18 with TRBJ2-1; TRBD1 agrees at 10 bases. With V trimmed by 1 base and J by 2 bases, 5 bases remained unmatched. Germline V gene data show CDR1 as KGHSH and CDR2 as LQKENI. The CDR3 runs 17 residues. DNA for the CDR3: TGTGCCAGCTCACCACGAGGGACAGGGGCCCCCTACAATGAGCAGTTCTTC. Translating gives CASSPRGTGAPYNEQFF. The full variable domain, with the rest looked up from reference TRBV18 and TRBJ2-1, is NAGVMQNPRHLVRRRGQEARLRCSPMKGHSHVYWYRQLPEEGLKFMVYLQKENIIDESGMPKERFSAEFPKEGPSILRIQQVVRGDSAAYFCASSPRGTGAPYNEQFFGPGTRLTVL.

The CDR3 region has the DNA TGTGCCAGCAGCCGAGTAGGGGATAGCGGGGGGGCCTCAGATACGCAGTATTTT. This codes for CASSRVGDSGGASDTQYF. V and J are TRBV4-2 and TRBJ2-3; 11 nucleotides match TRBD2. The CDR3 sequence is 18 residues long. With 4 bases clipped from V and 4 bases from J, the junction kept 13 bases outside the gene matches. Germline V lookup: CDR1 LGHNA, CDR2 YNFKEQ.

V and J are TRBV5-1 and TRBJ2-1, with TRBD2 as a possible D gene (6 bases). The CDR3 extends over 15 amino acids. Germline CDR1 and CDR2: SGHRS and YFSETQ. Trimming took off 2 bases at V and 0 bases at J, with 9 bases between the two ends. CDR3 region: CASSFGGGSYNEQFF. CDR3 bases: TGCGCCAGCAGCTTTGGGGGAGGCTCCTACAATGAGCAGTTCTTC.

The chain carries TRBV7-6 and TRBJ1-5; D not certain. The CDR3 length is 14 residues. The V and J ends lost 1 base and 11 bases respectively, with 15 bases between them. The germline gives CDR1 SGHVS, CDR2 FNYEAQ. CDR3 protein: CASSLEAFSKSQHF. For the CDR3, the DNA is TGTGCCAGCAGCTTAGAAGCGTTCTCGAAGTCCCAGCATTTT.

This clone came up many times. Here the CDR3 reads CASGRGLSNTEAFF. The CDR3 DNA reads as TGTGCCAGTGGGCGGGGGCTTTCGAACACTGAAGCTTTCTTT. The J gene is TRBJ1-1, the V gene TRBV6-5; D possibly corresponds to TRBD1 (6 bases). CDR1 MNHEY and CDR2 SVGAGI come from the germline V gene. This CDR3 has 14 residues. V shed 9 bases and J shed 1 base, with 15 bases lying between them.

The J gene is TRBJ2-5, the V gene TRBV11-2; D is uncertain. Germline assignment: CDR1 SGHAT and CDR2 FQNNGV. This CDR3 contains 14 residues. V lost 1 base to trimming and J lost 0 bases, with 6 bases between them. The CDR3 reads CASSLGSYQETQYF. As DNA, the CDR3 is TGTGCCAGCAGCTTAGGTTCTTACCAAGAGACCCAGTACTTC.